This T cell receptor (beta chain) was recorded in a study of T cells in tuberculosis. Whole-study context: A South African cohort included IGRA-negative adolescents, latently infected IGRA-positive adolescents and adults with active tuberculosis.

Here immunoSEQ multiplex PCR was the method, and the copy in TCRdb shows in-frame clones only, minus some. This table holds 37,000 or so clones, around 92% found once. CDR3 length: 17 amino acids. The V end was cut by 4 bases, the J end by 0 bases, with 13 bases between. The germline V gene has CDR1 SEHNR and CDR2 FQNEAQ (reference sequence). The study, taken as a whole, reports: Active tuberculosis patients had shorter CDR3-alpha; the beta difference was nonsignificant.

Concerning this clone: No antigen is known for it.

The sequenced sample consisted of PBMCs. This TCR was sampled from a donor between 5 and 29 years old with latent tuberculosis or without tuberculosis infection. Some clones in this sample may be carry-over from other donors' samples. The rearrangement uses TRBV7-9 and TRBJ2-6; D gene uncertain. For the CDR3, the DNA is TGTGCCAGCAGCTCCTCGACTCGGCCCTCTGGGGCCAACGTCCTGACTTTC. It yields the protein CASSSSTRPSGANVLTF.